Each of the 27 T cell receptor beta chains below was sequenced from the same sample in a study of T cell responses to AZD1222 COVID-19 vaccine. Only in-frame clones appear in the TCRdb table, and some are missing; sequencing was by immunoSEQ multiplex PCR. The data contain over 120,000 clones, approximately 90% of them singletons. The sample here was peripheral blood, taken on day 0 of AZD1222 vaccination. The receptors come from an adult in good health.

The chain uses TRBV6-5 and TRBJ2-4; perhaps D is TRBD1 or TRBD2 (5 bases each). The CDR3 runs 15 residues. Looked up from germline, CDR1 is MNHEY and CDR2 is SVGAGI. Trimming pared 6 bases from V and 5 bases from J, leaving 17 bases between. The CDR3 region has the DNA TGTGCCAGCAGGGCAGGGTGGGGGTCAGAAAACATTCAGTACTTC. Protein product: CASRAGWGSENIQYF.

The gene calls are TRBV19 and TRBJ1-1, with TRBD1 as a possible D gene (5 bases). The CDR3 contains 14 residues. V was shortened by 5 bases and J by 5 bases, with 15 bases between the two germline ends. The germline V gene encodes CDR1 LNHDA and CDR2 SQIVND (reference sequence). The CDR3 DNA follows: TGTGCCAGTAGTGGGGCCCTCATCGGGACTGAAGCTTTCTTT. Its protein product is CASSGALIGTEAFF. The full variable domain, rest sourced from reference TRBV19 and TRBJ1-1, is DGGITQSPKYLFRKEGQNVTLSCEQNLNHDAMYWYRQDPGQGLRLIYYSQIVNDFQKGDIAEGYSVSREKKESFPLTVTSAQKNPTAFYLCASSGALIGTEAFFGQGTRLTVV.

The gene calls are TRBV6-2 or TRBV6-3 and TRBJ2-1, with TRBD1 as a possible D gene (5 bases). V dropped 3 bases and J dropped 5 bases, with 11 bases sitting between them. The germline CDR1 and CDR2 sequences are MNHEY and SVGEGT. There are 14 residues in the CDR3. This CDR3 reads CASSYAGLHNEQFF. CDR3 nucleotides: TGTGCCAGCAGTTATGCAGGGTTGCACAATGAGCAGTTCTTC.

In its sample, this clone was seen a few times. The genes are TRBV5-1 and TRBJ2-3, with D perhaps matching TRBD1 (6 bases). CDR3 length: 14 amino acids. Germline CDR1 SGHRS, CDR2 YFSETQ. Trimming removed 3 bases from V and 4 bases from J, with 12 bases in between. The CDR3 DNA is TGCGCCAGCAGCTCAGGGACATTCGCAGATACGCAGTATTTT. Encoded protein: CASSSGTFADTQYF.

The chain is built from TRBV7-7 and TRBJ2-2; either TRBD1 or TRBD2 may supply D (5 bases each). CDR1 is SSHAT and CDR2 is FNYEAQ in the germline V gene (reference sequence). The CDR3 covers 15 residues. V lost 1 base and J lost 2, with 8 bases in between. The CDR3 spells CASSLDRGNTGELFF. DNA of the CDR3: TGTGCCAGCAGCTTAGATCGGGGCAACACCGGGGAGCTGTTTTTT. Together with reference TRBV7-7 and TRBJ2-2, the CDR3 gives the full variable domain: GAGVSQSPRYKVTKRGQDVTLRCDPISSHATLYWYQQALGQGPEFLTYFNYEAQPDKSGLPSDRFSAERPEGSISTLTIQRTEQRDSAMYRCASSLDRGNTGELFFGEGSRLTVL.

The chain is built from TRBV19 and TRBJ2-7; 9 bases align to TRBD1. V shed 4 bases, J shed 0 bases, and the junction held 10 bases outside the gene matches. The CDR3 totals 17 residues. Per germline, CDR1 LNHDA and CDR2 SQIVND (reference sequence). The CDR3 region has the DNA TGTGCCAGTAGTACCCCAATAGGACAGGGGCGCTCCTACGAGCAGTACTTC. Translated, it gives CASSTPIGQGRSYEQYF.

Written as DNA, the CDR3 is TGCAGCGTTGGGACAGCCCAAGAGACCCAGTACTTC. Encoded protein: CSVGTAQETQYF. The genes are TRBV29-1 and TRBJ2-5; tentative D call: TRBD1 (6 bases). Trimming shortened V by 4 bases and J by 1 base, and 7 bases separated the two germline ends. This CDR3 is 12 amino acids long. In germline, CDR1 is SQVTM, CDR2 ANQGSEA.

This chain connects TRBV19 to TRBJ2-7; TRBD2 aligns across 7 bases. Germline trimming cut 9 bases from V and 4 bases from J; bases unmatched to any gene: 9. CDR1 LNHDA and CDR2 SQIVND come from the germline V gene (reference sequence). The CDR3 contains 13 residues. The CDR3 nucleotides are TGTGCCAGCCGACAGACTAGCAGGTACGAGCAGTACTTC. Translating it yields CASRQTSRYEQYF.

The J gene is TRBJ2-3, the V gene TRBV5-1; D not certain. The V and J ends lost 0 bases and 6 bases respectively, with 17 bases between them. There are 16 residues in the CDR3. The germline V gene has CDR1 SGHRS and CDR2 YFSETQ. The CDR3 region is CASSLVLVQVADTQYF. For the CDR3, the DNA is TGCGCCAGCAGCTTGGTACTTGTGCAGGTGGCGGATACGCAGTATTTT.

The chain is built from TRBV5-1 and TRBJ1-4; D possibly corresponds to TRBD1 (5 bases). The CDR3 is made up of 16 amino acids. The V gene lost 4 bases and the J gene lost 8 bases, with 21 bases spanning the gap. Germline V gene data show CDR1 as SGHRS and CDR2 as YFSETQ. The CDR3: CASSPLTIGTNEKLFF. The CDR3, as DNA: TGCGCCAGCAGCCCCCTGACGATCGGGACGAACGAAAAACTGTTTTTT.

This chain joins TRBV29-1 and TRBJ2-5; D unresolved. CDR3 size: 13 residues. V was trimmed by 6 bases and J by 5 bases, leaving 16 bases between them. The germline gives CDR1 SQVTM, CDR2 ANQGSEA. The CDR3 DNA follows: TGCAGCGTGCAGATCATTGTCGAGGAGACCCAGTACTTC. Its protein is CSVQIIVEETQYF.

The chain couples TRBV28 to TRBJ1-2, with TRBD1 matching 9 bases. This CDR3 spans 13 amino acids. V dropped 6 bases and J dropped 8; count of bases not matched to a gene: 7. Germline V gene sequence: CDR1 MDHEN, CDR2 SYDVKM. The CDR3 loop is CASRRDRVEGYTF. DNA of the CDR3: TGTGCCAGCAGGAGGGACAGGGTCGAGGGCTACACCTTC.

This chain links TRBV5-5 with TRBJ1-2; D is unresolved. Trimming shortened V by 0 bases and J by 4 bases, and 7 bases separated the two germline ends. CDR1 is SGHKS and CDR2 is YYEKEE in the germline V gene (reference sequence). The length of the CDR3 is 13 residues. In DNA, the CDR3 is TGTGCCAGCAGCTTGGCCTGGACCTATGGCTACACCTTC. Residues: CASSLAWTYGYTF.

This clone was seen just once. The rearrangement uses TRBV19 and TRBJ2-3; 10 bases are shared with TRBD2. Germline CDR1 and CDR2: LNHDA and SQIVND (reference sequence). After removal of 7 bases from V and 5 bases from J, the junction contained 9 bases not matched to a gene. The CDR3 has 15 residues. The CDR3 spells CASNPAGGRRDTQYF. CDR3 nucleotide sequence: TGTGCCAGTAACCCAGCGGGAGGGCGGAGAGATACGCAGTATTTT.

The chain uses TRBV6-1 and TRBJ1-5; D ambiguous. The CDR3 consists of 16 residues. The germline V gene has CDR1 MNHNS and CDR2 SASEGT. Trimming stripped 4 bases from V and 0 bases from J, with 13 bases between. The DNA of the CDR3 is TGTGCCAGCAGTGTCGGTTCTTCCATTAGCAATCAGCCCCAGCATTTT. It yields the protein CASSVGSSISNQPQHF.

The chain uses TRBV9 and TRBJ2-5; D possibly matches TRBD1 or TRBD2 (5 bases each). The CDR3 contains 15 residues. Germline V gives CDR1 SGDLS, CDR2 YYNGEE. The V and J ends lost 4 bases and 3 bases respectively, with 16 bases between them. The CDR3 DNA follows: TGTGCCAGCAGCACGGGGCCGGCCGGGAAAGAGACCCAGTACTTC. It specifies CASSTGPAGKETQYF.

V gene TRBV28 combines with J gene TRBJ1-6; TRBD1 matches 9 bases. Germline V lookup: CDR1 MDHEN, CDR2 SYDVKM. V shed 9 bases and J 8 bases; nucleotides not matched to a gene: 5. The CDR3 extends over 13 amino acids. The CDR3 loop reads CASKQGADSPLHF. The CDR3 nucleotides are TGTGCCAGTAAACAGGGGGCGGATTCACCCCTCCACTTT. Drawing the rest from reference TRBV28 and TRBJ1-6, the complete variable domain is DVKVTQSSRYLVKRTGEKVFLECVQDMDHENMFWYRQDPGLGLRLIYFSYDVKMKEKGDIPEGYSVSREKKERFSLILESASTNQTSMYLCASKQGADSPLHFGNGTRLTVT.

Only one count was recorded for this clone. V gene TRBV14 combines with J gene TRBJ2-3, with 9 bases identical to TRBD1. CDR1 SGHDN and CDR2 FVKESK come from the germline V gene. V was clipped by 3 bases and J by 1 base; unmatched bases: 2. CDR3 size: 15 residues. The CDR3 region is CASSHWDRGTDTQYF. DNA of the CDR3: TGTGCCAGCAGCCATTGGGACAGGGGCACAGATACGCAGTATTTT.

This clone was picked up one time. The J gene is TRBJ2-3, the V gene TRBV28, with TRBD2 matching over 8 bases. V lost 6 bases, J lost 4 bases, and 12 bases stayed unmatched. CDR1 is MDHEN and CDR2 is SYDVKM in the germline V gene. The CDR3 runs 16 residues. The CDR3 DNA follows: TGTGCCAGCAGCTCTTACTTGGGACTAGGTTCAGATACGCAGTATTTT. It encodes CASSSYLGLGSDTQYF.

This sequence joins TRBV7-2 and TRBJ1-5; tentatively, D is TRBD1 (5 bases). Germline V gene data show CDR1 as SGHTA and CDR2 as FQGNSA. The germline V and J ends were trimmed by 5 bases and 9 bases, with 14 bases remaining between them. The CDR3 consists of 13 residues. DNA of the CDR3: TGTGCCAGCAGCCCGAATCTAGACAGGCCCCAGCATTTT. As protein: CASSPNLDRPQHF.

V is TRBV29-1 and J is TRBJ1-2, with D unclear. The CDR3 covers 13 residues. Germline V gene lookup returns CDR1 SQVTM and CDR2 ANQGSEA. Between the trimmed V and J ends, which lost 1 base and 4 bases, there was a span of 10 bases. CDR3 nucleotides: TGCAGCGTTGAAGTGGACGTACTCTATGGCTACACCTTC. Translated, it gives CSVEVDVLYGYTF.

This clone has just one count. The chain combines TRBV19 with TRBJ1-2; 8 bases map to TRBD1. Germline V gene lookup returns CDR1 LNHDA and CDR2 SQIVND (reference sequence). V shed 9 bases and J 7 bases; nucleotides not matched to a gene: 4. The CDR3 has 11 residues. The CDR3 is CASQGALGYTF. Written as DNA, the CDR3 is TGTGCCAGCCAGGGGGCGCTTGGCTACACCTTC.

A word on this clone: The DNA is left out, because the CDR3 cannot be placed on it with certainty; the CDR3 is given as TCRdb lists it. This chain links TRBV21-1 with TRBJ2-2; the table's D gene call, TRBD1, was not cross checked with the DNA. TRBV21-1 has pseudogene status. Including both end residues, the CDR3 is 17 amino acids long. This CDR3 is CASSPSRGLLRAGELFF.

V is TRBV27 and J is TRBJ1-1, with 7 bases aligning to TRBD1. The germline gives CDR1 MNHEY, CDR2 SMNVEV (reference sequence). The junction had 9 bases not matched to a gene; V was cut back by 4 bases and J by 1 base. The CDR3 runs 16 residues. The CDR3 DNA follows: TGTGCCAGCAGTTCGAGGGGGCTTGATGGGAACACTGAAGCTTTCTTT. Residues: CASSSRGLDGNTEAFF.

The V call is TRBV5-6, the J call TRBJ2-7; no definite D call. Germline V gene sequence: CDR1 SGHDT, CDR2 YYEEEE. With 4 bases removed from V and 0 bases from J, the gap between germline ends came to 11 bases. The CDR3 length is 14 residues. CDR3 in amino acids: CASSPDVSSYEQYF. CDR3 coding DNA: TGTGCCAGCAGCCCCGACGTTAGCTCCTACGAGCAGTACTTC. Full variable domain (remainder filled in from reference TRBV5-6 and TRBJ2-7): DAGVTQSPTHLIKTRGQQVTLRCSPKSGHDTVSWYQQALGQGPQFIFQYYEEEERQRGNFPDRFSGHQFPNYSSELNVNALLLGDSALYLCASSPDVSSYEQYFGPGTRLTVT.

The rearrangement uses TRBV10-3 and TRBJ2-7; 8 bases match TRBD1. Germline V gene lookup returns CDR1 ENHRY and CDR2 SYGVKD. CDR3 length: 15 residues. The J segment lost 3 bases and the V segment lost 3 bases, leaving 7 bases of the junction unmatched. CDR3 nucleotide sequence: TGTGCCATCAGTGACGTTGGGACAGGAGGCTACGAGCAGTACTTC. Protein: CAISDVGTGGYEQYF.

The chain links TRBV11-3 to TRBJ2-2; a weak D match, TRBD2 (5 bases). Germline assignment: CDR1 SGHNT and CDR2 YENEEA. Deletions cut 8 bases from V and 7 bases from J, with 14 bases between. The CDR3 has 13 amino acids. The CDR3 loop reads CASSSRGDGELFF. CDR3 DNA sequence: TGTGCCAGCTCCTCTCGGGGAGACGGGGAGCTGTTTTTT.